Included here is one TCR beta chain sequence, with context. This CDR3 spans 15 amino acids. Germline loops: CDR1 SEHNR, CDR2 FQNEAQ (reference sequence). Between the trimmed V and J ends, which lost 1 base and 5 bases, there was a span of 15 bases. This record belongs to a study of long-term antiretroviral therapy in people with HIV. Assay version v3.0 of immunoSEQ was used, and it was run at survey level. The repertoire was sequenced with immunoSEQ multiplex PCR; TCRdb's copy has only in-frame clones and lacks some. Of around 16,000 clones in the sample, around 84% were seen once. Sequencing was performed on unsorted PBMCs, taken nearly 3.3 years after starting antiretroviral therapy. The chain recombines TRBV7-9 with TRBJ2-7; D is possibly TRBD1 (5 bases). This clonotype was obtained from a woman in her thirties or forties with HIV. This CDR3 reads CASSLVSVRAHEQYF. The CDR3 DNA is TGTGCCAGCAGCTTAGTCTCGGTCAGGGCCCACGAGCAGTACTTC.